The next 17 T cell receptor beta chains were all read from a single sample in a study of siplizumab effects on memory and regulatory T cells. Using immunoSEQ multiplex PCR, the repertoire was profiled, and TCRdb retains in-frame clones only, with some absent. The repertoire holds about 69,000 clones, with 88% as singletons. The sequencing input was Tregs sorted from blood. These receptors were collected from a human donor in good health.

CDR3 DNA: TGTGCCAGCAGCTGGCCCCTGAGCGTCTCCTACGAGCAGTACTTC. It specifies CASSWPLSVSYEQYF. The chain links TRBV28 to TRBJ2-7; D uncertain. Trimming took off 6 bases at V and 0 bases at J, with 15 bases between the two ends. CDR1 is MDHEN, CDR2 SYDVKM, per germline. This CDR3 spans 15 amino acids.

Comment on this clone: Within the sample, other DNA sequences also encode this same CDR3. This sequence joins TRBV5-4 and TRBJ1-1; possible D gene TRBD1, 5 bases. V lost 4 bases to trimming and J lost 4 bases, with 14 bases between them. Per the germline V gene, CDR1 is SGHNT and CDR2 is YYREEE (reference sequence). This CDR3 is built from 14 residues. CDR3: CASSLGQRATEAFF. The CDR3 DNA reads as TGTGCCAGCAGCCTGGGGCAAAGAGCCACTGAAGCTTTCTTT.

Only one count was recorded for this clone. The chain couples TRBV7-6 to TRBJ2-2, with D possibly being TRBD2 (6 bases). CDR1 is SGHVS and CDR2 is FNYEAQ in the germline V gene. V was clipped by 2 bases and J by 5 bases, with 12 bases between them. CDR3 size: 15 residues. The CDR3 sequence: CASSLMGRNTGELFF. The DNA of the CDR3 is TGTGCCAGCAGCTTAATGGGGAGGAATACCGGGGAGCTGTTTTTT. Full variable domain (outside the CDR3, taken from reference TRBV7-6 and TRBJ2-2): GAGVSQSPRYKVTKRGQDVALRCDPISGHVSLYWYRQALGQGPEFLTYFNYEAQQDKSGLPNDRFSAERPEGSISTLTIQRTEQRDSAMYRCASSLMGRNTGELFFGEGSRLTVL.

This clone was found a few times. This sequence joins TRBV19 and TRBJ1-5; D possibly corresponds to TRBD1 (5 bases). The germline V gene encodes CDR1 LNHDA and CDR2 SQIVND (reference sequence). The length of the CDR3 is 16 residues. V lost 3 bases and J lost 4, with 16 bases in between. CDR3: CASSIAGTGTNQPQHF. The CDR3 DNA sequence: TGTGCCAGTAGTATCGCCGGGACCGGGACTAATCAGCCCCAGCATTTT.

V usage is TRBV12-5 and J usage is TRBJ2-7; D may be TRBD1 or TRBD2 (5 bases each). CDR1 and CDR2 from the germline V gene are LGHNT and FRNRAP. This CDR3 region has 14 residues. V lost 6 bases and J 2 bases, leaving 14 bases between the germline ends. This chain's CDR3 is CASGSGTGTYEQYF. DNA of the CDR3: TGTGCTAGTGGATCCGGGACGGGGACCTACGAGCAGTACTTC. The full variable domain, its missing parts supplied by reference TRBV12-5 and TRBJ2-7, is DARVTQTPRHKVTEMGQEVTMRCQPILGHNTVFWYRQTMMQGLELLAYFRNRAPLDDSGMPKDRFSAEMPDATLATLKIQPSEPRDSAVYFCASGSGTGTYEQYFGPGTRLTVT.

This chain connects TRBV6-1 to TRBJ2-2; 10 bases align to TRBD2. The CDR3 is 14 amino acids. J was trimmed by 6 bases and V by 2 bases; bases with no gene match: 0. Germline V lookup: CDR1 MNHNS, CDR2 SASEGT. CDR3 in amino acids: CASSELAGAGELFF. DNA for the CDR3: TGTGCCAGCAGTGAACTAGCGGGAGCCGGGGAGCTGTTTTTT.

The gene calls are TRBV6-4 and TRBJ2-2; perhaps D is TRBD1 or TRBD2 (5 bases each). The CDR3 has 16 residues. The V gene's germline CDR1 is MRHNA and CDR2 SNTAGT. V was shortened by 6 bases and J by 1 base, with 15 bases between the two germline ends. The DNA for the CDR3 is TGTGCCAGCAGAAGACAGTTTCGGGGGAACACCGGGGAGCTGTTTTTT. Its protein is CASRRQFRGNTGELFF.

The chain joins TRBV5-1 to TRBJ2-2; TRBD1 aligns across 7 bases. Trimming at V came to 4 bases and at J to 10 bases, leaving 4 bases not matched to a gene. This CDR3 is built from 12 residues. Germline CDR1 SGHRS, CDR2 YFSETQ. CDR3 DNA: TGCGCCAGCAGCCCCCAGGGGGAGGAGCTGTTTTTT. Amino acids: CASSPQGEELFF.

The chain couples TRBV9 to TRBJ2-7; TRBD2 agrees at 12 bases. V dropped 4 bases and J dropped 3; count of bases not matched to a gene: 8. This CDR3 has 16 residues. The V gene's germline CDR1 is SGDLS and CDR2 YYNGEE. CDR3 loop: CASSLGTSGSYYEQYF. The CDR3 bases are TGTGCCAGCAGCTTAGGGACTAGCGGGTCTTACTACGAGCAGTACTTC.

V is TRBV25-1 and J is TRBJ1-3, with no clear D. This CDR3 region has 16 residues. The germline V and J ends were trimmed by 1 base and 0 bases, with 10 bases remaining between them. Germline V gene data show CDR1 as MGHDK and CDR2 as SYGVNS. CDR3 loop: CASSEFLEPSGNTIYF. CDR3 nucleotide sequence: TGTGCCAGCAGTGAATTTTTGGAGCCCTCTGGAAACACCATATATTTT.

CDR3 bases: TGTGCCAGCAGCCCGGTTTCGGGTAAGAGCTACGAGCAGTACTTC. Translated, it gives CASSPVSGKSYEQYF. The chain uses TRBV7-2 and TRBJ2-7; D not resolved. CDR1 and CDR2 (germline): SGHTA, FQGNSA. The ends were cut back, 5 bases at V and 3 bases at J, with 17 bases in the middle. The length of the CDR3 is 15 residues.

A note on this clone: The junction departs from germline at one end; a sequencing error may be responsible. The V call is TRBV6-1, the J call TRBJ2-1; the match to TRBD1 covers 8 bases. Germline assignment: CDR1 MNHNS and CDR2 SASEGT. This CDR3 is built from 15 residues. Written as DNA, the CDR3 is TGTGCCAGCAGCGAAGGACAGGGTGCTTACAATGAGCAGTTCTTC. Translation gives CASSEGQGAYNEQFF.

The chain has TRBV7-2 and TRBJ1-5; D gene unclear. The CDR3 contains 15 residues. Germline V lookup: CDR1 SGHTA, CDR2 FQGNSA. V gave up 1 base and J gave up 3 bases, with 10 bases separating them. The CDR3 sequence is CASSLDGRNNQPQHF. CDR3 coding DNA: TGTGCCAGCAGCTTAGACGGAAGGAACAATCAGCCCCAGCATTTT. Supplemented by reference TRBV7-2 and TRBJ1-5, the full variable domain reads GAGVSQSPSNKVTEKGKDVELRCDPISGHTALYWYRQSLGQGLEFLIYFQGNSAPDKSGLPSDRFSAERTGGSVSTLTIQRTQQEDSAVYLCASSLDGRNNQPQHFGDGTRLSIL.

Only one count was recorded for this clone. This chain joins TRBV5-6 and TRBJ1-2; the match to TRBD1 covers 7 bases. Germline lookup yields CDR1 SGHDT and CDR2 YYEEEE. After removal of 3 bases from V and 4 bases from J, the junction contained 9 bases not matched to a gene. The CDR3 has 15 amino acids. The CDR3 DNA is TGTGCCAGCAGCTCAGCCCCCGGGACAGTCTATGGCTACACCTTC. Protein: CASSSAPGTVYGYTF.

V usage is TRBV19 and J usage is TRBJ2-2, with D uncertain. The germline gives CDR1 LNHDA, CDR2 SQIVND (reference sequence). The V end lost 2 bases, the J end lost 7 bases, and 5 bases lay between the germline ends. The CDR3 covers 12 residues. CDR3 nucleotides: TGTGCCAGTAGTATAAGAGGCGGGGAGCTGTTTTTT. Translating it yields CASSIRGGELFF.

The chain has TRBV7-2 and TRBJ2-7, with 13 bases that match TRBD2. CDR1 SGHTA and CDR2 FQGNSA come from the germline V gene. This CDR3 comprises 13 residues. V was pared by 5 bases and J by 12 bases, with 7 bases of the junction left unmatched. The CDR3 here is CASSLGTSGIRYF. CDR3 DNA sequence: TGTGCCAGCAGCCTCGGGACTAGCGGGATCCGGTACTTC.

This clone was observed a single time. The rearrangement joins TRBV10-3 to TRBJ2-6; D call uncertain. Between the trimmed V and J ends, which lost 4 bases and 4 bases, there was a span of 11 bases. Per the germline V gene, CDR1 is ENHRY and CDR2 is SYGVKD. This CDR3 contains 15 residues. The CDR3 loop reads CAISVDRAGANVLTF. Written as DNA, the CDR3 is TGTGCCATCAGTGTTGATAGGGCCGGGGCCAACGTCCTGACTTTC.